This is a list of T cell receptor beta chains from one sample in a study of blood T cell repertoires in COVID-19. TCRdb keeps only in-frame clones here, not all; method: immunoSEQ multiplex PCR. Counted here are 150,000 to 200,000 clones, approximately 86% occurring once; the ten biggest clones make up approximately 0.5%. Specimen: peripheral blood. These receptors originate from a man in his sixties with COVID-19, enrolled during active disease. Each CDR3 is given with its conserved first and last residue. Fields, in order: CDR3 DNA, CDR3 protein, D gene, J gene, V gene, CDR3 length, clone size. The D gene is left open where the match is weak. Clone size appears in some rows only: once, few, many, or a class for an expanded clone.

DNA: TGCGCCAGCAGCTTGACAGGGGCTGGAAACACCATATATTTT; CDR3: CASSLTGAGNTIYF; D: TRBD1; J: TRBJ1-3; V: TRBV5-1; length: 14; size: NA
DNA: TGTGCCAGCAGTTTGGGACAGGGGGCGGTTGCCGGGGAGCTGTTTTTT; CDR3: CASSLGQGAVAGELFF; D: TRBD1; J: TRBJ2-2; V: TRBV27; length: 16; size: NA
DNA: TGTGCCATCAGTGAGTCAGGAGGACAGGTTAATGAAAAACTGTTTTTT; CDR3: CAISESGGQVNEKLFF; D: TRBD1; J: TRBJ1-4; V: TRBV10-3; length: 16; size: NA
DNA: TGCAGTGCTAGCGACTGGGACGAGCAGTACTTC; CDR3: CSASDWDEQYF; D: NA; J: TRBJ2-7; V: TRBV20-1; length: 11; size: few
DNA: TGTGCCATAGGGGAGGCGGGAGGGGGCGTAACTGAAGCTTTCTTT; CDR3: CAIGEAGGGVTEAFF; D: TRBD1; J: TRBJ1-1; V: TRBV6-5; length: 15; size: few
DNA: TGCGCCAGCAGCCAAGAGTGGAGATACCGGGACAACAATGAGCAGTTCTTC; CDR3: CASSQEWRYRDNNEQFF; D: NA; J: TRBJ2-1; V: TRBV4-3; length: 17; size: NA
DNA: TGTGCCAGCAGTTTATCGGTGGCGGGGGGAAACATTCAGTACTTC; CDR3: CASSLSVAGGNIQYF; D: TRBD2; J: TRBJ2-4; V: TRBV27; length: 15; size: NA
DNA: TGTGCCAGCAGTTCTGCGACACCAGAGTCCACAGATACGCAGTATTTT; CDR3: CASSSATPESTDTQYF; D: NA; J: TRBJ2-3; V: TRBV28; length: 16; size: NA
DNA: TGTGCCAGCAGCGTGACAGGGGGCCCCACTGAAGCTTTCTTT; CDR3: CASSVTGGPTEAFF; D: TRBD1; J: TRBJ1-1; V: TRBV7-2; length: 14; size: NA
DNA: TGTGCCAGCAGCTCCTCCGGAGGATACTCTGGAAACACCATATATTTT; CDR3: CASSSSGGYSGNTIYF; D: NA; J: TRBJ1-3; V: TRBV11-3; length: 16; size: NA
DNA: TGTGCCAGCAGTTTAGGGCTAGCGGGCCACCAAGAGACCCAGTACTTC; CDR3: CASSLGLAGHQETQYF; D: TRBD2; J: TRBJ2-5; V: TRBV27; length: 16; size: NA
DNA: TGCGCCAGCAGCCGGGACAGGGTCTCACCCCTCCACTTT; CDR3: CASSRDRVSPLHF; D: TRBD1; J: TRBJ1-6; V: TRBV4-3; length: 13; size: once
DNA: TGTGCCAGCAGCCCCTTGGAGGGGAATTCACCCCTCCACTTT; CDR3: CASSPLEGNSPLHF; D: NA; J: TRBJ1-6; V: TRBV11-2; length: 14; size: NA
DNA: TGTGCCAGCAGCGCAGGAATTCCTAACTATGGCTACACCTTC; CDR3: CASSAGIPNYGYTF; D: NA; J: TRBJ1-2; V: TRBV14; length: 14; size: once
DNA: TGTGCCAGCACCATACCACAGGGCTACGAGCAGTACTTC; CDR3: CASTIPQGYEQYF; D: NA; J: TRBJ2-7; V: TRBV28; length: 13; size: NA
DNA: TGTGCCAGCAGCCCCGTACTACTAGCGGGGGCTAATGAGCAGTTCTTC; CDR3: CASSPVLLAGANEQFF; D: TRBD2; J: TRBJ2-1; V: TRBV7-9; length: 16; size: few
DNA: TGTGCCACCAGTGATCTGACGGCTAGCGGGGCCAATGAGCAGTTCTTC; CDR3: CATSDLTASGANEQFF; D: TRBD2; J: TRBJ2-1; V: TRBV24-1; length: 16; size: NA
DNA: TGTGCCAGCAGCTCAGGGGCTTCGGGGGGGCGCGAGCAGTACTTC; CDR3: CASSSGASGGREQYF; D: TRBD2; J: TRBJ2-7; V: TRBV7-2; length: 15; size: NA
DNA: TGTGCCAGCAGCTCACGGCGCAGGGGGAACACTGAAGCTTTCTTT; CDR3: CASSSRRRGNTEAFF; D: NA; J: TRBJ1-1; V: TRBV5-8; length: 15; size: NA
DNA: TGTGCCACCAGTGACACACAGGGGGCCGATAGTGGGACCCAGTACTTC; CDR3: CATSDTQGADSGTQYF; D: TRBD1; J: TRBJ2-5; V: TRBV24-1; length: 16; size: NA
DNA: TGTGCCAGCAGCTCCGACGGACAGGGGGCCTCTGGAAACACCATATATTTT; CDR3: CASSSDGQGASGNTIYF; D: TRBD1; J: TRBJ1-3; V: TRBV7-8; length: 17; size: once
DNA: TGTGCCAGTAACCACGGGGACAGGGTCTACGAGCAGTACTTC; CDR3: CASNHGDRVYEQYF; D: TRBD1; J: TRBJ2-7; V: TRBV19; length: 14; size: NA
DNA: TGTGCCAGTAGTAAAATGGGACAACTAGCCAAAAACATTCAGTACTTC; CDR3: CASSKMGQLAKNIQYF; D: NA; J: TRBJ2-4; V: TRBV19; length: 16; size: NA
DNA: TGTGCCAGCAGTTTCGCCGGGACAGGCCAGGTTGAAGCTTTCTTT; CDR3: CASSFAGTGQVEAFF; D: TRBD1; J: TRBJ1-1; V: TRBV27; length: 15; size: NA
DNA: TGTGCCAGCAGCGTAGCAAAAGGGGTTGGAGGGGGCTTCTCTAACTATGGCTACACCTTC; CDR3: CASSVAKGVGGGFSNYGYTF; D: TRBD1; J: TRBJ1-2; V: TRBV9; length: 20; size: NA
DNA: TGTGCCTGGAGAAGGGAGTCAGGACGGTATAATTCACCCCTCCACTTT; CDR3: CAWRRESGRYNSPLHF; D: NA; J: TRBJ1-6; V: TRBV30; length: 16; size: NA
DNA: TGTGCCAGCAGCCGAGCGGGGGGCTCCTACGAGCAGTACTTC; CDR3: CASSRAGGSYEQYF; D: TRBD2; J: TRBJ2-7; V: TRBV7-8; length: 14; size: NA
DNA: TGTGCCAGCAGCTTATCCCCAGAGGGTTTGGGCACTGAAGCTTTCTTT; CDR3: CASSLSPEGLGTEAFF; D: NA; J: TRBJ1-1; V: TRBV11-2; length: 16; size: NA
DNA: TGTGCCAGCAGAGAACCGGGACAGACCTACGAGCAGTACTTC; CDR3: CASREPGQTYEQYF; D: TRBD1; J: TRBJ2-7; V: TRBV6-6; length: 14; size: NA
DNA: TGTGCCAGCAGCTCGTGGGGATTAGCGGGGGATGCCTACAATGAGCAGTTCTTC; CDR3: CASSSWGLAGDAYNEQFF; D: TRBD2; J: TRBJ2-1; V: TRBV7-9; length: 18; size: few
DNA: TGCGCCAGCCGACTAGCGGGGGGAAACAATGAGCAGTTCTTC; CDR3: CASRLAGGNNEQFF; D: TRBD2; J: TRBJ2-1; V: TRBV4-1; length: 14; size: NA
DNA: TGTGCCAGCAGTTTTGTCACATCCTACGAGCAGTACTTC; CDR3: CASSFVTSYEQYF; D: NA; J: TRBJ2-7; V: TRBV28; length: 13; size: NA